The source of this T cell receptor (beta chain) is a study of T cells in Graves' hyperthyroidism and ophthalmopathy. Study-wide points: Blood samples included most of the expanded thyroid clonotypes exceeding 0.001. Before onset, ophthalmopathy was predicted by the model a median 6.5 months earlier. A model of 13 V-J features distinguished ophthalmopathy from stable hyperthyroidism.

Of note for this clonotype: The target antigen is unknown.

Germline assignment: CDR1 SEHNR and CDR2 FQNEAQ (reference sequence). V was shortened by 5 bases and J by 13 bases, with 18 bases between the two germline ends. The CDR3 length is 14 residues. The investigators amplified TCR beta CDR3 regions from RNA transcripts. Initially, a first-round RT-PCR of the TCR CDR3 employed the HTBI primer set. TCRdb re-derived calls from the multiplex PCR reads in MiXCR, one entry per CDR3 protein. The sample holds roughly 300,000 distinct CDR3 sequences, about 25% seen once. The sequenced sample consisted of blood. This chain links TRBV7-9 with TRBJ1-6; D perhaps matches TRBD1 (6 bases). The sequence derives from a man aged 40-55 years with Graves' hyperthyroidism that later progressed to Graves' ophthalmopathy. In nucleotides, the CDR3 is TGTGCCAGCAGCACAGAGGGGGAATTGTTTCCCCTCCACTTT. It yields the protein CASSTEGELFPLHF.